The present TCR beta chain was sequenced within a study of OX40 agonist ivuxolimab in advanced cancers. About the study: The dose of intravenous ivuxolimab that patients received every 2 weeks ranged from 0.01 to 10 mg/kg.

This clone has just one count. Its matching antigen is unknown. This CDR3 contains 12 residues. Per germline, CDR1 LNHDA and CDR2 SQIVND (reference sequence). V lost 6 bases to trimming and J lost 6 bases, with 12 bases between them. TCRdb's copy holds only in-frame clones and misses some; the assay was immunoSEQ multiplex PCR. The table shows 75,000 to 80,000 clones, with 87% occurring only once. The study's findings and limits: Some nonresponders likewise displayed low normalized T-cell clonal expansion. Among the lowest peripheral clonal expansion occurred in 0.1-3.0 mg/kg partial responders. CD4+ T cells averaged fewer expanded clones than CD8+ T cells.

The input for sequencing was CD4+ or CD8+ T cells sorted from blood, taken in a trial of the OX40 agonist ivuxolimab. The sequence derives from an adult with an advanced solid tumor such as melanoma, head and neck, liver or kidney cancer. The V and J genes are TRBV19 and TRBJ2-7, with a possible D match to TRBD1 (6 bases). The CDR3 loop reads CASSVGRGEQYF. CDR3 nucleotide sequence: TGTGCCAGTAGCGTAGGCAGGGGCGAGCAGTACTTC.